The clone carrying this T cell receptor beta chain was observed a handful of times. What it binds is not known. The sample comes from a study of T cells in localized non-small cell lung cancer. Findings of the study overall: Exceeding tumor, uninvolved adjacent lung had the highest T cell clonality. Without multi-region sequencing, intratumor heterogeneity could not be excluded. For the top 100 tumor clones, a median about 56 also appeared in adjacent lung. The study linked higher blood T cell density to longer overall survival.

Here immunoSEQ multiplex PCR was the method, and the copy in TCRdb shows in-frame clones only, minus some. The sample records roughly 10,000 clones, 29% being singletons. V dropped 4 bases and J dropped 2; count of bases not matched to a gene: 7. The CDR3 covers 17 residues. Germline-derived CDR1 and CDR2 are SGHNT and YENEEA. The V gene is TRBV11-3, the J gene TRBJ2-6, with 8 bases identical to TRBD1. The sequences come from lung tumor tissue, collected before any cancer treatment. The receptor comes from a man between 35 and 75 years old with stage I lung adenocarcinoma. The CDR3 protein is CASSSRTTGAGANVLTF. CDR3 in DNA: TGTGCCAGCAGCTCTAGGACGACAGGGGCTGGGGCCAACGTCCTGACTTTC.